One sample yielded the 11 T cell receptor beta chains listed below, sequenced in a study of somatic mutations in cytotoxic T cells in rheumatoid arthritis. TCRdb's table, derived via immunoSEQ multiplex PCR, lists solely in-frame clones and lacks some. The sample holds 5,500 to 8,500 clones, around 79% seen once. Sequenced material: CD8+ T cells sorted from blood. Receptor source: a woman aged 55-70 years in good health.

This chain uses TRBV7-8 with TRBJ2-5; tentative D call: TRBD2 (6 bases). CDR1 SGHVS and CDR2 FQNEAQ come from the germline V gene. This CDR3 contains 15 residues. The V and J ends lost 0 bases and 4 bases respectively, with 12 bases between them. CDR3 DNA: TGTGCCAGCAGCTTAGCAGGGAGGCCCGGAGAGACCCAGTACTTC. It translates to CASSLAGRPGETQYF.

The J gene is TRBJ1-1, the V gene TRBV5-1; D uncertain. CDR1 is SGHRS and CDR2 is YFSETQ in the germline V gene. Trimming cost V 1 base and J 4 bases, with 11 bases left between them. The CDR3 extends over 14 amino acids. CDR3: CASSLRGMGTEAFF. CDR3 in DNA: TGCGCCAGCAGCTTGCGGGGTATGGGCACTGAAGCTTTCTTT.

This clone came up a few times. The chain couples TRBV5-1 to TRBJ2-2; 8 positions agree with TRBD1. The CDR3 runs 19 residues. The junction had 12 bases not matched to a gene; V was cut back by 0 bases and J by 2 bases. Germline CDR1 is SGHRS and CDR2 is YFSETQ. Here the CDR3 DNA reads TGCGCCAGCAGCTTGGGTACAGGGGGATCGTCGAGAAACACCGGGGAGCTGTTTTTT. Amino acids: CASSLGTGGSSRNTGELFF. Variable domain in full (rest from reference TRBV5-1 and TRBJ2-2): KAGVTQTPRYLIKTRGQQVTLSCSPISGHRSVSWYQQTPGQGLQFLFEYFSETQRNKGNFPGRFSGRQFSNSRSEMNVSTLELGDSALYLCASSLGTGGSSRNTGELFFGEGSRLTVL.

The rearrangement joins TRBV6-5 to TRBJ2-3; 15 nucleotides line up with TRBD2. Trimming at V came to 5 bases and at J to 5 bases, leaving 2 bases not matched to a gene. The CDR3 loop spans 15 amino acids. Per the germline V gene, CDR1 is MNHEY and CDR2 is SVGAGI. In DNA form, the CDR3 reads TGTGCCAGCAGTGGGACTAGCGGGGGGATAGATACGCAGTATTTT. Amino acid sequence: CASSGTSGGIDTQYF.

The genes are TRBV10-3 and TRBJ1-3; a possible D gene is TRBD1 (5 bases). Germline loops: CDR1 ENHRY, CDR2 SYGVKD. The CDR3 contains 15 residues. V lost 3 bases and J lost 0, with 9 bases in between. CDR3 bases: TGTGCCATCAGTGAATCGGGGGACTCTGGAAACACCATATATTTT. Protein: CAISESGDSGNTIYF.

This chain uses TRBV4-1 with TRBJ2-3; TRBD1 matches at 8 bases. J gave up 2 bases and V 4 bases, and 5 bases lay outside the gene matches. This CDR3 region has 15 residues. Germline V gene lookup returns CDR1 MGHRA and CDR2 YSYEKL. The DNA for the CDR3 is TGCGCCAGCAGCCTCGGACAGGGTTTCACAGATACGCAGTATTTT. Translating it yields CASSLGQGFTDTQYF.

The chain combines TRBV27 with TRBJ2-5, with no clear D. Matching the DNA end better, TRBJ2-7 makes the J call doubtful. The CDR3 extends over 16 amino acids. Germline CDR1 is MNHEY and CDR2 is SMNVEV (reference sequence). The CDR3, as DNA: TGTGCCAGCAGCCCCTCACGACGGAGAAGGTCCTACGAGCAGTACTTC. Translation gives CASSPSRRRRSYEQYF.

The table lists this clone with a count of one. The J gene is TRBJ1-1, the V gene TRBV27; 11 bases line up with TRBD1. The CDR3 has 15 amino acids. V shed 4 bases and J 4 bases; nucleotides not matched to a gene: 5. CDR1 and CDR2 (germline): MNHEY, SMNVEV (reference sequence). The CDR3 sequence: CASSSRTGGLTEAFF. The CDR3 nucleotides are TGTGCCAGCAGTTCAAGGACAGGGGGCCTCACTGAAGCTTTCTTT.

The chain carries TRBV27 and TRBJ1-1; no reliable D call. V shed 7 bases and J shed 0 bases, with 6 bases lying between them. This CDR3 region has 12 residues. CDR1 and CDR2 (germline): MNHEY, SMNVEV (reference sequence). CDR3 residues: CASISLNTEAFF. CDR3 sequence (DNA): TGTGCCAGCATTTCCTTGAACACTGAAGCTTTCTTT.

The chain couples TRBV7-8 to TRBJ2-7, with TRBD1 identical over 7 bases. The CDR3 has 14 amino acids. After removal of 5 bases from V and 7 bases from J, the junction contained 11 bases not matched to a gene. The V gene's germline CDR1 is SGHVS and CDR2 FQNEAQ. The CDR3 sequence: CASSAADRAEEQYF. The CDR3 nucleotides read TGTGCCAGCAGCGCCGCAGACAGGGCGGAGGAGCAGTACTTC.

This chain connects TRBV9 to TRBJ2-7; 7 positions agree with TRBD2. With V trimmed by 4 bases and J by 1 base, 2 bases remained unmatched. Germline assignment: CDR1 SGDLS and CDR2 YYNGEE. The CDR3 is made up of 13 amino acids. DNA of the CDR3: TGTGCCAGCAGCCCCGGGGGGTCCTACGAGCAGTACTTC. Amino acid sequence: CASSPGGSYEQYF.